The 11 T cell receptor beta chains below come from one sample, sequenced in a study of Graves' ophthalmopathy and Graves' hyperthyroidism. The sequenced template was RNA, covering the TCR beta CDR3 region. An opening RT-PCR round employed HTBI primers and preceded a second-round multiplex PCR. TCRdb reprocessed the multiplex PCR reads via MiXCR and lists one record per CDR3 protein. The data contain approximately 480,000 distinct CDR3 sequences, approximately 15% of them singletons. Material: blood. The receptors stem from a woman aged 25 to 39 with Graves' ophthalmopathy.

There are a few counts of this clonotype. This chain uses TRBV28 with TRBJ1-1; weak D call: TRBD1 (6 bases). The germline V gene encodes CDR1 MDHEN and CDR2 SYDVKM. The CDR3 totals 15 residues. Trimming removed 6 bases from V and 4 bases from J, with 18 bases in between. The chain's CDR3 is CASSPVGGLGTEAFF. The CDR3 DNA is TGTGCCAGCAGCCCCGTAGGGGGGCTGGGCACTGAAGCTTTCTTT.

In its sample, this clonotype was seen many times. The genes are TRBV28 and TRBJ2-7; TRBD2 might be the D (6 bases). Trimming cost V 5 bases and J 0 bases, with 14 bases left between them. Per the germline V gene, CDR1 is MDHEN and CDR2 is SYDVKM. There are 15 residues in the CDR3. Written as DNA, the CDR3 is TGTGCCAGCAGTCCCCCTCTAGCGAGCTCCTACGAGCAGTACTTC. It is translated as CASSPPLASSYEQYF.

This clonotype was observed a few times. This chain uses TRBV10-1 with TRBJ2-1; 9 bases agree with TRBD2. From germline, CDR1 is WNHNN and CDR2 SYGVQD (reference sequence). Trimming took 4 bases from V and 8 from J; bases not matched to a gene: 9. The length of the CDR3 is 15 residues. The CDR3 DNA follows: TGCGCCAGCAGTGTAGCCAGCGGGGGGCGGCATGAGCAGTTCTTC. This gives the protein CASSVASGGRHEQFF.

This clonotype was recorded many times. This rearrangement joins TRBV12-3 or TRBV12-4 to TRBJ2-7; D possibly corresponds to TRBD1 (6 bases). Trimming removed 6 bases at V and 2 bases at J, with 17 bases between. The CDR3 has 15 amino acids. The chain's CDR3 is CASSLGWGPAYEQYF. The CDR3 DNA is TGTGCCAGCAGCCTAGGTTGGGGGCCAGCCTACGAGCAGTACTTC.

This clonotype has ten or more counts. J is TRBJ1-3 and V is TRBV6-1; 10 positions agree with TRBD1. The CDR3 runs to 15 residues. Germline V gene sequence: CDR1 MNHNS, CDR2 SASEGT. V was pared by 1 base and J by 4 bases, with 1 base of the junction left unmatched. The CDR3 DNA reads TGTGCCAGCAGTGAAGGACAGGGGGCGGGAAACACCATATATTTT. It is translated as CASSEGQGAGNTIYF.

This clonotype was counted ten times or more. Here the CDR3 reads CASSMGDRGGGANVLTF. The CDR3 DNA reads as TGTGCCAGTAGTATGGGGGATAGGGGTGGAGGGGCCAACGTCCTGACTTTC. The J gene is TRBJ2-6, the V gene TRBV19, with D perhaps being TRBD1 or TRBD2 (5 bases each). V gave up 3 bases and J gave up 4 bases, with 16 bases separating them. Germline loops: CDR1 LNHDA, CDR2 SQIVND (reference sequence). The CDR3 totals 17 residues.

Many counts were recorded for this clonotype. This chain uses TRBV20-1 with TRBJ1-1; 8 bases fit TRBD1. Germline lookup yields CDR1 DFQATT and CDR2 SNEGSKA (reference sequence). The CDR3 extends over 14 amino acids. V lost 6 bases and J lost 1; bases outside the gene matches: 7. CDR3 protein: CSARTGTGNTEAFF. The CDR3 DNA follows: TGCAGTGCGCGGACAGGGACGGGGAACACTGAAGCTTTCTTT.

Worth noting for this clonotype: This may stem from a read error, because a much larger clone lies one nucleotide away. V and J are TRBV27 and TRBJ2-7; 8 nucleotides align to TRBD1. In germline, CDR1 is MNHEY, CDR2 SMNVEV (reference sequence). CDR3 length: 15 residues. V was clipped by 6 bases and J by 3 bases; unmatched bases: 10. CDR3 loop: CASSRRTGLNYEQYV. The CDR3 DNA reads TGTGCCAGCAGCCGTCGGACAGGGTTGAACTACGAGCAGTACGTC.

This clonotype was seen a few times. The V gene is TRBV20-1, the J gene TRBJ2-7; TRBD1 agrees at 11 bases. The CDR3 contains 14 residues. Germline CDR1 reads DFQATT; CDR2 reads SNEGSKA (reference sequence). V shed 4 bases and J 6 bases; nucleotides not matched to a gene: 8. CDR3 in amino acids: CSATTPDRGREQYF. DNA of the CDR3: TGCAGTGCTACAACGCCGGACAGGGGGCGCGAGCAGTACTTC.

The chain has TRBV20-1 and TRBJ2-2; D not resolved. Per the germline V gene, CDR1 is DFQATT and CDR2 is SNEGSKA (reference sequence). Trimming took 0 bases from V and 6 from J, leaving 14 bases between them. CDR3 length: 15 residues. CDR3 protein: CSARDRQVSAGELFF. The CDR3 DNA reads TGCAGTGCTAGAGATAGGCAGGTCAGCGCCGGGGAGCTGTTTTTT.

This clonotype was counted many times. The DNA for the CDR3 is TGTGCCAGCAGTATAGGACGCGATCAGCCCCAGCATTTT. Translation gives CASSIGRDQPQHF. V and J are TRBV12-3 or TRBV12-4 and TRBJ1-5; D is ambiguous. CDR3 length: 13 amino acids. The V end lost 5 bases, the J end lost 5 bases, and 10 bases lay between the germline ends.